This T cell receptor beta chain was observed in a study of blood T cells in healthy people across ages. Turning to the study itself: Researchers report that template switching captured about one barcoded beta molecule per two T cells. Overall study results and limits: Diversity was higher, and naive CD4+ cells more numerous, in long-lived donors than in aged donors.

This clonotype showed up just a few times. Its antigen is undetermined. Donors were systemically healthy Caucasian individuals from Russia aged about 6 to 95 years. V was cut by 4 bases and J by 0 bases, with 16 bases left in between. The CDR3 runs to 16 residues. CDR1 and CDR2 from the germline V gene are SGHVS and FNYEAQ. The authors ran a second PCR of about 6 to 11 cycles using a sample-barcoded 5' primer and a J-beta primer mix. TCRdb re-derived calls from the 5' RACE reads in MiXCR, one entry per CDR3 protein. This repertoire shows around 1,500,000 distinct CDR3 sequences, approximately 28% found once; its top ten account for 7.7%.

Input material: blood. V is TRBV7-6 and J is TRBJ2-7; D perhaps matches TRBD2 (6 bases). This TCR was recovered from a woman under 40 in good health. CDR3 in DNA: TGTGCCAGCAGCTCGGGGGTCCCAAACTTCTCCTACGAGCAGTACTTC. Its translation is CASSSGVPNFSYEQYF.